Included here is one T cell receptor beta chain sequence, with context. The data were obtained in a study of Ad26.COV2.S vaccination and SARS-CoV-2 variants. The data were produced by immunoSEQ multiplex PCR, yet TCRdb's version contains in-frame clones alone and is incomplete. The repertoire holds roughly 100,000 clones, with around 82% as singletons. This CDR3 is built from 14 residues. V trimming: 6 bases; J trimming: 8 bases; junction bases outside the gene matches: 8. Germline V CDR1 and CDR2: LNHDA, SQIVND (reference sequence). V and J are TRBV19 and TRBJ1-2; TRBD1 aligns across 11 bases. This material consisted of peripheral blood, taken after recovery from COVID-19. This TCR was recovered from a human donor who had recovered from COVID-19. The CDR3 bases are TGTGCCAGTAGCAAAGGACAGGGGGCAATGGGCTACACCTTC. Protein sequence: CASSKGQGAMGYTF.